The 10 T cell receptor beta chains presented below share a single source sample, sequenced in a study of T cells in Graves' hyperthyroidism and ophthalmopathy. Regions amplified from RNA transcripts were the TCR beta CDR3 regions. A set of HTBI primers served as the primers for a first-round RT-PCR of the TCR CDR3. One entry per CDR3 protein, called by TCRdb with MiXCR from the multiplex PCR reads. Of under 450,000 distinct CDR3 sequences listed, 15% to 18% were seen once; the top ten hold around 7%. The sequencing input was blood. These receptor sequences come from a young woman with Graves' hyperthyroidism.

This clonotype was detected many times. J is TRBJ1-2 and V is TRBV20-1; D is unresolved. CDR1 DFQATT and CDR2 SNEGSKA come from the germline V gene (reference sequence). CDR3 length equals 15 residues. The V and J ends lost 3 bases and 2 bases respectively, with 16 bases between them. The chain's CDR3 is CSASPQAGGNYGYTF. CDR3 nucleotides: TGCAGTGCTAGTCCCCAGGCGGGTGGCAACTATGGCTACACCTTC.

This clonotype was found many times. One end of the junction varies from germline; a read error may be responsible. The genes are TRBV2 and TRBJ1-2; TRBD1 agrees at 10 bases. CDR1 SNHLY and CDR2 FYNNEI come from the germline V gene. The CDR3 is 14 amino acids. CDR3 bases: TGTGCCAGCATTGAATGGGACAGGGGACATGGCTACACCTTC. The encoded protein is CASIEWDRGHGYTF.

This clonotype was detected ten times or more. J is TRBJ2-1 and V is TRBV6-5, with D unclear. The CDR3 has 16 residues. Germline values: CDR1 MNHEY, CDR2 SVGAGI. Trimming pared 0 bases from V and 2 bases from J, leaving 11 bases between. Here the CDR3 DNA reads TGTGCCAGCAGTTACTCTGCGGACCCGACCTACAATGAGCAGTTCTTC. Translation gives CASSYSADPTYNEQFF.

The sample holds many counts of this clonotype. The rearrangement joins TRBV6-1 to TRBJ1-6; D uncertain. V was cut by 7 bases and J by 9 bases, with 13 bases left in between. Germline CDR1 reads MNHNS; CDR2 reads SASEGT. The CDR3 is 13 amino acids. The CDR3 protein is CASMEQRGSPLHF. CDR3 in DNA: TGTGCCAGCATGGAACAGCGTGGTTCACCCCTCCACTTT.

This clonotype was recorded many times. This rearrangement joins TRBV30 to TRBJ2-3; tentative D call: TRBD1 (6 bases). The CDR3 sequence is 14 residues long. Germline V lookup: CDR1 GTSNPN, CDR2 SVGIG (reference sequence). The V and J ends lost 3 bases and 0 bases respectively, with 10 bases between them. The CDR3 DNA reads TGTGCCTGGAGCAGGGGTTTTAGCACAGATACGCAGTATTTT. It yields the protein CAWSRGFSTDTQYF.

In DNA, the CDR3 is TGTGCCAGCAGTCCCGCGGGACAGGGGGCGAGTGGCTACACCTTC. Encoded protein: CASSPAGQGASGYTF. The chain has TRBV27 and TRBJ1-2; TRBD1 agrees at 12 bases. The CDR3 is made up of 15 amino acids. Unmatched junction bases numbered 8, after V lost 5 bases and J lost 7 bases. CDR1 is MNHEY and CDR2 is SMNVEV in the germline V gene (reference sequence).

This clonotype was found a few times. This chain uses TRBV19 with TRBJ1-2, with TRBD1 matching 10 bases. The germline V gene has CDR1 LNHDA and CDR2 SQIVND (reference sequence). The CDR3 contains 18 residues. The V segment lost 3 bases and the J segment 8 bases; nucleotides outside the gene matches: 18. The CDR3 DNA is TGTGCCAGTAGTATCTTCGGGACAGGGGCTCCGGGTTCTGAGGGCTACACCTTC. This translates into CASSIFGTGAPGSEGYTF.

V is TRBV20-1 and J is TRBJ1-2; TRBD1 agrees at 10 bases. CDR3 length: 16 amino acids. The J segment lost 8 bases and the V segment lost 5 bases, leaving 17 bases of the junction unmatched. In germline, CDR1 is DFQATT, CDR2 SNEGSKA (reference sequence). The CDR3 here is CSALGQGGIYWEGYTF. In DNA form, the CDR3 reads TGCAGTGCTTTAGGACAGGGGGGGATCTATTGGGAGGGCTACACCTTC.

Only a few counts were recorded for this clonotype. A much larger clone is a single base away; this may be a read error. V gene TRBV12-3 or TRBV12-4 combines with J gene TRBJ2-5, with D unresolved. The CDR3 has 17 amino acids. V was clipped by 3 bases and J by 2 bases, with 19 bases between them. As DNA, the CDR3 is TGTGCCAGCAGTTTGCAAACCCCGCACACAATACAAGAGACCCAGTACTTC. Protein product: CASSLQTPHTIQETQYF.

The chain uses TRBV11-2 and TRBJ1-1; maybe TRBD1 (6 bases). CDR3 length: 15 amino acids. V lost 3 bases and J 1 base, leaving 12 bases between the germline ends. Germline CDR1 is SGHAT and CDR2 is FQNNGV. CDR3 amino acids: CASSLFSGANTEAFF. As DNA, the CDR3 is TGTGCCAGCAGCTTGTTTTCAGGGGCGAACACTGAAGCTTTCTTT. Filled out from reference TRBV11-2 and TRBJ1-1, the complete variable domain reads EAGVAQSPRYKIIEKRQSVAFWCNPISGHATLYWYQQILGQGPKLLIQFQNNGVVDDSQLPKDRFSAERLKGVDSTLKIQPAKLEDSAVYLCASSLFSGANTEAFFGQGTRLTVV.